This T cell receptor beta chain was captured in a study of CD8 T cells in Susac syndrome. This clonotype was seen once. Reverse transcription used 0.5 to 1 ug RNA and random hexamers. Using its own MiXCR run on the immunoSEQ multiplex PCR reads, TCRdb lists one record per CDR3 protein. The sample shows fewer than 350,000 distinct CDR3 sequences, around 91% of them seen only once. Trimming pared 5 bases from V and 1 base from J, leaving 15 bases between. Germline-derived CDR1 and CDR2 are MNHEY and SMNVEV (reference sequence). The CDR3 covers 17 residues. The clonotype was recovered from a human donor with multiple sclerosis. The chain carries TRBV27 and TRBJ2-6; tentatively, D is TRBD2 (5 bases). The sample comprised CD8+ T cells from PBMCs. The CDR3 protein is CASSLIAGDSGANVLTF. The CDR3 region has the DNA TGTGCCAGCAGTCTTATCGCCGGGGATTCTGGGGCCAACGTCCTGACTTTC.